This TCR beta chain came from a study of T cell repertoires in cytomegalovirus infection. On the study more broadly: CMV infection plus the matching HLA type was flagged by public TCR beta signatures.

The germline CDR1 and CDR2 sequences are SQVTM and ANQGSEA. V lost 3 bases to trimming and J lost 1 base; unmatched junction nucleotides: 3. This CDR3 is built from 14 residues. TCRdb recomputed calls from the reads with MiXCR, one row per CDR3 protein. The data hold about 240,000 distinct CDR3 sequences, with 9% to 15% observed a single time. The TCR sequence derives from a human donor in good health (CMV status not recorded). Some clones in this sample may be carry-over from other donors' samples. The V and J genes are TRBV29-1 and TRBJ2-4, with 7 bases lining up with TRBD2. The sequencing sample was made of PBMCs. The CDR3 region has the DNA TGCAGCGTTGAGGGAGGGATGGCCAAAAACATTCAGTACTTC. This encodes CSVEGGMAKNIQYF.